The source of this T cell receptor (beta chain) is a study of blood T cell repertoires in COVID-19. Overall study: COVID-19 samples collected from the United States, Italy and Spain covered acute and convalescent phases.

The V end was cut by 3 bases, the J end by 8 bases, with 10 bases between. Germline V gene sequence: CDR1 KGHSH, CDR2 LQKENI. The CDR3 runs to 13 residues. The authors' processing: By means of reference gene primer amplification, nucleated cell counts were estimated. Profiled with immunoSEQ multiplex PCR; TCRdb holds only in-frame clones, not every one. V, J and clone size reflect that table, while D and trimming were determined from the DNA. The data show about 200,000 clones, about nine tenths seen once. The sample comprised peripheral blood. The TCR sequence derives from a man older than 75 with acute or convalescent COVID-19. This chain joins TRBV18 and TRBJ1-4; possibly TRBD1 for D (6 bases). The CDR3 spells CASSPWQGEKLFF. The CDR3 region has the DNA TGTGCCAGCTCACCTTGGCAGGGGGAAAAACTGTTTTTT. Full variable domain (remainder filled in from reference TRBV18 and TRBJ1-4): NAGVMQNPRHLVRRRGQEARLRCSPMKGHSHVYWYRQLPEEGLKFMVYLQKENIIDESGMPKERFSAEFPKEGPSILRIQQVVRGDSAAYFCASSPWQGEKLFFGSGTQLSVL.